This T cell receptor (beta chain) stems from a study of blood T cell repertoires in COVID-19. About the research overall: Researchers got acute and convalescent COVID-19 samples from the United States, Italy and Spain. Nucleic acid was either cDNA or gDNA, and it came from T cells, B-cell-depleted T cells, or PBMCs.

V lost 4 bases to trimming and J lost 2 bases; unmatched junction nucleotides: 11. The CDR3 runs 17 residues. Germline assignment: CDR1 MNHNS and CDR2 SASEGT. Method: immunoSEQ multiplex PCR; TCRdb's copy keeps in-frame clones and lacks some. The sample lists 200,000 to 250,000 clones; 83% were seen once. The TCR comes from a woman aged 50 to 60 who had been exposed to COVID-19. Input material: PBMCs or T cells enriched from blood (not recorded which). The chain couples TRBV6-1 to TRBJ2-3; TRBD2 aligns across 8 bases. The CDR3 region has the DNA TGTGCCAGCAGTGCCCTTCCGGGGGGGGGCATCACAGATACGCAGTATTTT. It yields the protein CASSALPGGGITDTQYF.